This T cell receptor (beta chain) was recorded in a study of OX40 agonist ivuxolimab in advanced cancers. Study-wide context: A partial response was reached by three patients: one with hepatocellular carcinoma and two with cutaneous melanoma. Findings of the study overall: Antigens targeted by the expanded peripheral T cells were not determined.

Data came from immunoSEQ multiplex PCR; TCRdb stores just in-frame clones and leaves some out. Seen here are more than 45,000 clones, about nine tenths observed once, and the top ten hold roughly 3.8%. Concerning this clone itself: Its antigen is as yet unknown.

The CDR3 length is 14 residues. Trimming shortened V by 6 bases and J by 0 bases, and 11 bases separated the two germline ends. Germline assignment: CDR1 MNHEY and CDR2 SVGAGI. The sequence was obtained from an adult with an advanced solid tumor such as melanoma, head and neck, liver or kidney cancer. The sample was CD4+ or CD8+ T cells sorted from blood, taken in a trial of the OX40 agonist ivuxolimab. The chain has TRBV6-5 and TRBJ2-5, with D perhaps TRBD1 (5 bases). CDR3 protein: CASSLTAYQETQYF. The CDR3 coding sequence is TGTGCCAGCAGCCTGACAGCGTACCAAGAGACCCAGTACTTC.